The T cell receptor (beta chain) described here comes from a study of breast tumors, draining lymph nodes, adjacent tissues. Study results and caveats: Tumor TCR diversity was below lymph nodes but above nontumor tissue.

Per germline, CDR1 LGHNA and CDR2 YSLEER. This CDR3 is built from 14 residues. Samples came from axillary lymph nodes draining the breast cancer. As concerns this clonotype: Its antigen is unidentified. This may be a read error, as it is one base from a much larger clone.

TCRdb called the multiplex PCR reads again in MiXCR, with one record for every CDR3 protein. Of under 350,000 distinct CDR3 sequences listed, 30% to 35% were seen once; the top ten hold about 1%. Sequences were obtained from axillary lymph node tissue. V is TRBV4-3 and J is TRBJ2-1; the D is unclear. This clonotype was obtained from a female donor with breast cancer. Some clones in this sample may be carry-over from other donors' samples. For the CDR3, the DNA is TGCGTCAGCAGCCAAGTAGCCCGCTACAATGAGCAGTTCTTC. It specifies CVSSQVARYNEQFF.